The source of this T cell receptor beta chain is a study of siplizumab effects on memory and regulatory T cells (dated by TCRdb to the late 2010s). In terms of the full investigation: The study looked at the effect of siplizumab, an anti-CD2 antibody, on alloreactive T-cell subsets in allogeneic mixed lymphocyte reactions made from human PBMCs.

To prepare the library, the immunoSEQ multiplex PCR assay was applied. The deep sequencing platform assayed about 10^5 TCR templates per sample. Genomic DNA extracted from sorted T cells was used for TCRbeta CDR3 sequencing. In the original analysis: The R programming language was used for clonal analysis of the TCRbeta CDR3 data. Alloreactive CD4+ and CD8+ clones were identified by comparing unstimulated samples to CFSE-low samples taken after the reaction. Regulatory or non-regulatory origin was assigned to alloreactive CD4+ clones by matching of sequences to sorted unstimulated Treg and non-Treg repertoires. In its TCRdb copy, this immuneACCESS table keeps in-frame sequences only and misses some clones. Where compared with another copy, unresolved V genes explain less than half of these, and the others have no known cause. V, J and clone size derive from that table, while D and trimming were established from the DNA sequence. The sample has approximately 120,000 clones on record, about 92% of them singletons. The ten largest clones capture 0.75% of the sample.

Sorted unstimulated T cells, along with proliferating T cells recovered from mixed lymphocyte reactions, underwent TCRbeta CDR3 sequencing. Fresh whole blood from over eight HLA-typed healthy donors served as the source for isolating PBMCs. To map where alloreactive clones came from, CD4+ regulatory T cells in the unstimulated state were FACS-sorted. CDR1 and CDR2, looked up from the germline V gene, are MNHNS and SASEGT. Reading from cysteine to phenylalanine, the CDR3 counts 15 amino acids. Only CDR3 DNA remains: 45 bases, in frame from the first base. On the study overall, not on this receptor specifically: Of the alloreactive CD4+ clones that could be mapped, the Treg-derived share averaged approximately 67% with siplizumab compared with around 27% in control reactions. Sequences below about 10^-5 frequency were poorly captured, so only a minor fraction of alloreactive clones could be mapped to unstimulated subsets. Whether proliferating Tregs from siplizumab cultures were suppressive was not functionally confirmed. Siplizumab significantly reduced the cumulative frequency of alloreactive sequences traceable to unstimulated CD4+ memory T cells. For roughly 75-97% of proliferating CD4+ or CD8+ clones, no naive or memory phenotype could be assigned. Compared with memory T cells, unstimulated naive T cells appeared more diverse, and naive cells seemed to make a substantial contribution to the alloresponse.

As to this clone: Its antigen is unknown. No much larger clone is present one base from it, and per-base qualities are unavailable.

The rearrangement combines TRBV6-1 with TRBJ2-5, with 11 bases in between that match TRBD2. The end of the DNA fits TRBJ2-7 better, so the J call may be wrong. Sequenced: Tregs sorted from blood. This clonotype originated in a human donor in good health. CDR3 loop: CASSKLAGVVNEQYF. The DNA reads TGTGCCAGCAGTAAACTAGCGGGAGTAGTGAACGAGCAGTACTTC.